This T cell receptor (beta chain) appears in the sequencing data of a study of T cell responses to AZD1222 COVID-19 vaccine. Here immunoSEQ multiplex PCR was the method, and the copy in TCRdb shows in-frame clones only, minus some. Here the sample spans roughly 100,000 clones, roughly nine tenths being singletons. The V gene lost 1 base and the J gene lost 11 bases, with 14 bases spanning the gap. The CDR3 is 13 residues long. The clonotype was recovered from an adult in good health. The chain recombines TRBV12-3 or TRBV12-4 with TRBJ1-1; no clear D gene. Sample: peripheral blood, taken on day 0 of AZD1222 vaccination. The CDR3 here is CASSLGTGVMAFF. The CDR3 region has the DNA TGTGCCAGCAGTTTAGGGACCGGGGTAATGGCTTTCTTT.